This T cell receptor beta chain originates from a study of T cells after yellow fever vaccination (dated by TCRdb to between 2018 and 2021). For context, the study as a whole: The SMART-Seq v4 Ultra Low Input RNA kit was used to prepare libraries from fractions with low cell numbers. To follow T-cell clones before and after both primary and booster YFV17D yellow fever vaccination, bulk TCR alpha and beta repertoires underwent longitudinal sequencing. Two healthy male donors, one aged 18 to 30 and one aged 30 to 40 years, were included in the cohort. Bulk PBMC replicates and cell subsets were isolated from blood drawn at multiple timepoints before and after both primary and secondary immunization. Study-wide findings and limitations: The study included only a couple of donors, which limits how far the findings can be generalized. Computational filtering was needed because FACS-sorted repertoires could contain abundant contaminating clonotypes from the bulk population. A small share of clonotypes occurred in both CD4 and CD8 compartments, likely arising from convergent recombination. After the booster, most clones that had expanded after primary vaccination were detected again (approximately 97% of CD4 and more than 80% of CD8), suggesting broad maintenance of memory. Compared with the primary T-cell response, the secondary T-cell response was faster but weaker, reaching its peak on day 5 rather than on day 15.

Including the terminal cysteine and phenylalanine, the CDR3 comprises 16 residues. Here the CDR3 DNA is all that survives: 48 bases in frame from base 1. CDR1 and CDR2 are read off the germline V gene as SGDLS and YYNGEE. Trimming removed 1 base from V and 1 base from J, leaving 14 bases between the germline ends. For this clonotype: It lacks a known antigen. The sample holds no much larger clone one base away, and base qualities are not on file.

The meaning of the sample's treatment or condition label: live attenuated yellow fever vaccine strain. PBMCs were isolated from peripheral blood using a standard Ficoll-Paque protocol. Dynabeads CD4 and CD8 positive selection kits were used to isolate CD4 and CD8 T-cell fractions. TriZol was used to extract RNA from bulk PBMCs, from CD4 and CD8 fractions, and from dextramer-positive and dextramer-negative fractions. Sequenced using an Illumina NovaSeq 6000. Synthesis of TCR cDNA relied on 5'RACE template switching, a step that introduced a universal primer site along with unique molecular identifiers. Priming of cDNA synthesis was performed from both the TCR alpha and TCR beta constant segments. Library amplification used two PCR steps, and the second PCR step added sample barcodes and sequencing adapters. Sequencing of the libraries was done on either Illumina HiSeq 2500 (2x100 bp) or NovaSeq (2x150 bp). For the original study's pipeline: Demultiplexing of reads and collapsing into UMI consensus sequences were performed with MIGEC, and V(D)J alignment was carried out with MiXCR. Using edgeR on replicate PBMC samples, clonotypes were called vaccine-responding if FDR was below 0.01 and the log2 fold change was above 5 up to day 15. Each bulk clonotype received a CD4 or CD8 identity based on whether the sequenced CD4 or CD8 repertoire contained that clonotype at higher abundance. Clones were called with MiXCR by TCRdb after fastp trimmed the public reads at Q25, and only in-frame beta chains were retained. Identical CDR3 proteins give one entry, which carries the most common genes and DNA. What appears here as the V and J calls and clone size reflects TCRdb's work, not the paper's. The sample data list some 120,000 distinct CDR3 sequences, and roughly 15% of these were observed just once. Clones ranked in the top ten supply roughly 45% of the sample.

The sample consisted of CD8+ T cells sorted from PBMCs, taken 5 days after the yellow fever booster vaccination. This receptor was obtained from a man aged 18 to 35 who received the YFV17D yellow fever vaccine. In this chain, TRBV9 is recombined with TRBJ1-1; the D gene is not confidently resolved. The CDR3 is CASSVIRNNRNTEAFF. The sequenced DNA: TGTGCCAGCAGCGTAATCCGGAATAACCGGAACACTGAAGCTTTCTTT.